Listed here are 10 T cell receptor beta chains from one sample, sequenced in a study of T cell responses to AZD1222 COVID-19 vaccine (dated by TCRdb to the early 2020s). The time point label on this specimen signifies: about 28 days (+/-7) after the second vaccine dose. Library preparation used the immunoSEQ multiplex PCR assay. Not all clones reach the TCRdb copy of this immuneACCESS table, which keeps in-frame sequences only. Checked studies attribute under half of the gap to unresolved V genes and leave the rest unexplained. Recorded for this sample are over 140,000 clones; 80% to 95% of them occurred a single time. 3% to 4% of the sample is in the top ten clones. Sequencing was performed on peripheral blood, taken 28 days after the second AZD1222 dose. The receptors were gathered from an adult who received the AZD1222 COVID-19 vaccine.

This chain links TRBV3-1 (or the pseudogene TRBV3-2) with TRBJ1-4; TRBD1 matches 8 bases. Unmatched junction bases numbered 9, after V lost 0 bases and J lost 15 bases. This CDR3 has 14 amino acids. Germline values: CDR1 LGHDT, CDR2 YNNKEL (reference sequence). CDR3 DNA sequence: TGTGCCAGCAGCCAAGAATTTGCAGGGGGCAGAGTGTTTTTT. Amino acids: CASSQEFAGGRVFF.

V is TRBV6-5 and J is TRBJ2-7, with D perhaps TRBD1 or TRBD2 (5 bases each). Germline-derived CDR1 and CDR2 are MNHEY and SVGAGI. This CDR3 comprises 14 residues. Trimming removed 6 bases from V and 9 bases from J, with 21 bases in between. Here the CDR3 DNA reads TGTGCCAGCAGGGCCCCCGGGACCTACTTGGGGCAGTACTTC. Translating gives CASRAPGTYLGQYF.

The CDR3 region has the DNA TGTGCCAGCAGCCCTCGTGCGAACACTGAAGCTTTCTTT. Protein: CASSPRANTEAFF. The chain recombines TRBV7-9 with TRBJ1-1; no definite D call. The CDR3 spans 13 residues. CDR1 is SEHNR and CDR2 is FQNEAQ in the germline V gene (reference sequence). Trimming took off 5 bases at V and 1 base at J, with 8 bases between the two ends.

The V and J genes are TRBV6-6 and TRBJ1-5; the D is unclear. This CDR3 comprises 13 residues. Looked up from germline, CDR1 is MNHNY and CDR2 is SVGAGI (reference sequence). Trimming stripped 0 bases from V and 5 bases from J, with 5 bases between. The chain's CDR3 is CASSYSSDQPQHF. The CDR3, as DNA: TGTGCCAGCAGTTACTCATCAGATCAGCCCCAGCATTTT.

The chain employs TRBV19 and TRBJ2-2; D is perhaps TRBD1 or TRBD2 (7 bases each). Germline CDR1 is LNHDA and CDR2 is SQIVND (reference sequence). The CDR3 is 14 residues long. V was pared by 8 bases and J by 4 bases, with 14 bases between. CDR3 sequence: CASGRGRVTGELFF. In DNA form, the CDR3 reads TGTGCCAGTGGGAGGGGGCGCGTCACCGGGGAGCTGTTTTTT.

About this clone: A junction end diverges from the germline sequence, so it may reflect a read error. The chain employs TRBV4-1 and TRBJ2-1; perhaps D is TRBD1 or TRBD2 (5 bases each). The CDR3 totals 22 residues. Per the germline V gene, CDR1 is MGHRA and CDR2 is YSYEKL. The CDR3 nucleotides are TGCGCCATCAGCCAAGACGGCTGGCGCAGGGAGAAATTTTATTACTCCTACAATGAGCAGTTCTTC. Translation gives CAISQDGWRREKFYYSYNEQFF.

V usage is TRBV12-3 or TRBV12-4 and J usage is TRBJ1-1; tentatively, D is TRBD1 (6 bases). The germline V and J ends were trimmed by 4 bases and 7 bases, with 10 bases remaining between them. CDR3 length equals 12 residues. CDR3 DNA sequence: TGTGCCAGCAGTTACAGGGAGATTGAAGCTTTCTTT. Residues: CASSYREIEAFF.

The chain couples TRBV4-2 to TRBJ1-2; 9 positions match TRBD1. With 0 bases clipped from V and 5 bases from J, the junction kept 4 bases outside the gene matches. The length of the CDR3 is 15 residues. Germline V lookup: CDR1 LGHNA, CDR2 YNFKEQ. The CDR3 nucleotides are TGTGCCAGCAGCCAAGAAAACAGGGGGCCGTATGGCTACACCTTC. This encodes CASSQENRGPYGYTF.

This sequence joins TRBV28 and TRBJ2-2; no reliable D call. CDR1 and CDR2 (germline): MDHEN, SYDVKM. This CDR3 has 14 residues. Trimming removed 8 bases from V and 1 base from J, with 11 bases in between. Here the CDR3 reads CASGPLENTGELFF. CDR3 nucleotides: TGTGCCAGCGGACCCCTCGAGAACACCGGGGAGCTGTTTTTT.

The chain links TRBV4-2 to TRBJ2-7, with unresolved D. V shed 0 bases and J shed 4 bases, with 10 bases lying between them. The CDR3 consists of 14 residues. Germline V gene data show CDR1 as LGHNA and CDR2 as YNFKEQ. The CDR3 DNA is TGTGCCAGCAGCCAAGATATGAACAGATACGAGCAGTACTTC. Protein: CASSQDMNRYEQYF.